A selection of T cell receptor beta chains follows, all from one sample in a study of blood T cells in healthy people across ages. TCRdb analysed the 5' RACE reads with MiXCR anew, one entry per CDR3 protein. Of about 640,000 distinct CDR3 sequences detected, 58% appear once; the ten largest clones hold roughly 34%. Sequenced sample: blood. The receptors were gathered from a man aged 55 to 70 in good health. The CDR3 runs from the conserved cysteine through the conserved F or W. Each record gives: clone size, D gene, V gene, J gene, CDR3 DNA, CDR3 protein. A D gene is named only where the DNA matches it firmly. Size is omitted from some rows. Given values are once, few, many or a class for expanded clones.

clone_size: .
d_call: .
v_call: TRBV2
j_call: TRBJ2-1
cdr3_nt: TGTGCCAGCAGTGAACTCGTTGAGCAGTTCTTC
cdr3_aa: CASSELVEQFF

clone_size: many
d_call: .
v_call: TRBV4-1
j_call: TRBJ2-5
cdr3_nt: TGCGCCAGCAGCCGGCCAGGGGTACTGGCAGAAGAGACCCAGTACTTC
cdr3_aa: CASSRPGVLAEETQYF

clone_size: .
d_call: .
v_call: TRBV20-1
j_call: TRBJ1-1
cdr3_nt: TGCAGTGCTAGAGAGGTGGTGACAGATGAAGCTTTCTTT
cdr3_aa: CSAREVVTDEAFF

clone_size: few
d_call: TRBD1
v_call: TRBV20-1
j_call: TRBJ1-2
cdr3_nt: TGCAGTGCTAGAGCCCCGGGACAGGTCTTGTATGGCTACACCTTC
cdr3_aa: CSARAPGQVLYGYTF

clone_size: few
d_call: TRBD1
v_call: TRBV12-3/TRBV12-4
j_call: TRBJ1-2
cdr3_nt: TGTGCCAGCAGTCTAGACAGGGGTCGTGGCTACACCTTC
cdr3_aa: CASSLDRGRGYTF

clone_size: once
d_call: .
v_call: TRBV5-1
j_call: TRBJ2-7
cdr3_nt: TGCGCCAGCAGCTTGTTCGGGGGGCGCGGCTCCTACAATGAGCAGTACTTC
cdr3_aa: CASSLFGGRGSYNEQYF

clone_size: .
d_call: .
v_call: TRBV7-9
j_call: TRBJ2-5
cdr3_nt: TGTGCCAGCAGCTTATGGGGCCTCCCGACAGTGCAAGAGACCCAGTACTTC
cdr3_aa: CASSLWGLPTVQETQYF

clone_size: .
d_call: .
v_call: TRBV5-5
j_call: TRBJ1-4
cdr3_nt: TGTGCCAGCAGCTTGGCCTGGGGTAGGGAAAAACTGTTTTTT
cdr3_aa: CASSLAWGREKLFF

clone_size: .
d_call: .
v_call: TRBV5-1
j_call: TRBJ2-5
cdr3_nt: TGCGCCAGCAGCTTCTGGACCGACCAAGAGACCCAGTACTTC
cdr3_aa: CASSFWTDQETQYF

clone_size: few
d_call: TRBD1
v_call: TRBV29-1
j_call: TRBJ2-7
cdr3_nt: TGCAGCGTAGAACCGGGACAGGGTAACGAGCAGTACTTC
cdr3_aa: CSVEPGQGNEQYF

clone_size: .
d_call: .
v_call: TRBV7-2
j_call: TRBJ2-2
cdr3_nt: TGTGCCAGCAGCGTAGTAGGGAACACCGGGGAGCTGTTTTTT
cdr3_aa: CASSVVGNTGELFF

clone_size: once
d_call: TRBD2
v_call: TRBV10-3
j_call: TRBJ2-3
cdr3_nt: TGTGCCATCACCGACGGGGGGGGCGCAAGTACGCAGTATTTT
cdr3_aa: CAITDGGGASTQYF

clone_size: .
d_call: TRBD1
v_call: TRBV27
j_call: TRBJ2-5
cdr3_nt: TGTGCCAGCAGCAGGGGGCGTCGGGAGACCCAGTACTTC
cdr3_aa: CASSRGRRETQYF

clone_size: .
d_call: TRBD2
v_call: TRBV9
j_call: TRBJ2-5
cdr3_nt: TGTGCCAGCAGCGTAGGGACTAGCGAGGCGGAGACCCAGTACTTC
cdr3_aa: CASSVGTSEAETQYF

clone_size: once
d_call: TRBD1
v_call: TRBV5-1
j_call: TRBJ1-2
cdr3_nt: TGCGCCAGCAGCACCCGGGACAGGGAGAACTATGGCTACACCTTC
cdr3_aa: CASSTRDRENYGYTF

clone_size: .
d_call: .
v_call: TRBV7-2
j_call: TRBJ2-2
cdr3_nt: TGTGCCAGCAGCTTAGGCGTCCTAAACACCGGGGAGCTGTTTTTT
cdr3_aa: CASSLGVLNTGELFF

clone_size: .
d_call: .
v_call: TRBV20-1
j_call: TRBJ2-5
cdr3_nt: TGCAGTGCTCTAACGGGCCGGGGTGAGACTCAGTACTTC
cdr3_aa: CSALTGRGETQYF

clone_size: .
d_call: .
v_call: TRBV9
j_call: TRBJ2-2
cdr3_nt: TGTGCCAGCAGCGTGGATACCGTATTGTCCGGGGAGCTGTTTTTT
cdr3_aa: CASSVDTVLSGELFF

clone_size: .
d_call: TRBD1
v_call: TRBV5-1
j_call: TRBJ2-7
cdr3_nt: TGCGCCAGCAGCTTTACAGGGGGTAACGAGCAGTACTTC
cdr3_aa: CASSFTGGNEQYF

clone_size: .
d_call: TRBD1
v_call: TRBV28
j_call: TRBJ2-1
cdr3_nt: TGTGCCAGCGCCCTAGGGGGCGGTTACAATGAGCAGTTCTTC
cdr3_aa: CASALGGGYNEQFF

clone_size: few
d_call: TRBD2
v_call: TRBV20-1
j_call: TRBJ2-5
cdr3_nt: TGCAGTGCTCAGGGTAGCGGGGGACCCCAAGAGACCCAGTACTTC
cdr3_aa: CSAQGSGGPQETQYF

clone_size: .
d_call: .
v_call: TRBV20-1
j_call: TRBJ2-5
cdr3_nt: TGCAGTGCTACGAAGGCGGAACAAGAGACCCAGTACTTC
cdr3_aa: CSATKAEQETQYF

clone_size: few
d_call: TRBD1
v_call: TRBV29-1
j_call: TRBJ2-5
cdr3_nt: TGCAGCGTTGTCAAGACAGGGTTGGAGACCCAGTACTTC
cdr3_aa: CSVVKTGLETQYF

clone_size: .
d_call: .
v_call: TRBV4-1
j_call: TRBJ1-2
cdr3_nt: TGCGCCAGCAGCCAAGCCTACTACGGCTACACCTTC
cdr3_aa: CASSQAYYGYTF

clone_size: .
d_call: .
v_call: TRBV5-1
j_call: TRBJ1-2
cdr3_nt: TGCGCCAGCAGCTCGTCCGGTGGAGGTAAGGGCTACACCTTC
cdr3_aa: CASSSSGGGKGYTF

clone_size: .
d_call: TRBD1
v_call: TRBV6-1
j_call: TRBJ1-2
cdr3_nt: TGTGCCGGATCCGGGACAGGGGAGGTCTATGGCTACACCTTC
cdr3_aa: CAGSGTGEVYGYTF

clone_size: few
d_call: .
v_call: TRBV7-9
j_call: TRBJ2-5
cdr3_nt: TGTGCCAGCAGATACCTGACGGAGACCCAGTACTTC
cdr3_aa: CASRYLTETQYF

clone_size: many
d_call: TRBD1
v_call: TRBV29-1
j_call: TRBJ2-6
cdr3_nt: TGCAGCGTGAAGACAGGGTCTGGGGCCAACGTCCTGACTTTC
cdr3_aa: CSVKTGSGANVLTF

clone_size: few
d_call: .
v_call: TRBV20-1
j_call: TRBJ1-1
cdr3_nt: TGCAGTGCTATTAGACAGGCTGAGAATGAAGCTTTCTTT
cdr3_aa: CSAIRQAENEAFF

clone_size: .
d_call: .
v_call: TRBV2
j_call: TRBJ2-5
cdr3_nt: TGTGCCAGCAGGAGGGACCTCCTCCAGACCCAGTACTTC
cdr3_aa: CASRRDLLQTQYF

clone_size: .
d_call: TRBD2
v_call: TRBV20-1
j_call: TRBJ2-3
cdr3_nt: TGCAGTGCCCGGGGGGAGGTTGCCACAGATACGCAGTATTTT
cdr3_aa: CSARGEVATDTQYF

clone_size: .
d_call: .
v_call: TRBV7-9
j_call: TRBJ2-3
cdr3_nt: TGTGCCAGCAGCCTAACGCAGGGGAGGTATTTT
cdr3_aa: CASSLTQGRYF

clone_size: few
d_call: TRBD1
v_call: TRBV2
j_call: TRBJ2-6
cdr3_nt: TGTGCCAGTTACGACAGGGCCCTCTCTGGGGCCAACGTCCTGACTTTC
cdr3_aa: CASYDRALSGANVLTF

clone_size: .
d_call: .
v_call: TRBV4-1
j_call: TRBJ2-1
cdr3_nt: TGCGCCAGCAGCCAAGGTACTACTACCTACAATGAGCAGTTCTTC
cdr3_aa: CASSQGTTTYNEQFF

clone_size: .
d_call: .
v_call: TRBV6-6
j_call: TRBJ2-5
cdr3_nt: TGTGCCAGCAGTTACAAGGCGGGGCCCAACCAAGAGACCCAGTACTTC
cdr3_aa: CASSYKAGPNQETQYF

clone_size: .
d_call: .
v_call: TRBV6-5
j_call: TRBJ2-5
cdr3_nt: TGTGCCAGCAGTTACTCAGGCCAGGGTAAAGGAGAGACCCAGTACTTC
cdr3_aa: CASSYSGQGKGETQYF

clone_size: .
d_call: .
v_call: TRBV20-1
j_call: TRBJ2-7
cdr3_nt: TGCAGTGCCACGGAGAGGCGCCGTGAGCAGTACTTC
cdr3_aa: CSATERRREQYF